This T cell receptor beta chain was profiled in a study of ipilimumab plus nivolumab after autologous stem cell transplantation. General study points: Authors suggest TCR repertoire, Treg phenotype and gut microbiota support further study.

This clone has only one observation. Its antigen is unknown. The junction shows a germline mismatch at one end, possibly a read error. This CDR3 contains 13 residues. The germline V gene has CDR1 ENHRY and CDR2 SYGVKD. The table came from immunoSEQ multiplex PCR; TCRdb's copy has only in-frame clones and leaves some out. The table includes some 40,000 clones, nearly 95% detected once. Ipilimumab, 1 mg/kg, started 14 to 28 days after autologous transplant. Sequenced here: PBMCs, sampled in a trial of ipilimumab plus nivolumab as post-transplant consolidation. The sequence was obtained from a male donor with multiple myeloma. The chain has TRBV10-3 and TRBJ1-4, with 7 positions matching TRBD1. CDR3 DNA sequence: TGTGCCATCGCCCACCTAATCCGTCCGGGACAGCCTTTT. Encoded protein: CAIAHLIRPGQPF.